This TCR beta chain was sequenced in a study of cytomegalovirus exposure and HLA in healthy donors. Points on this clone: Its specificity is not known.

Per the germline V gene, CDR1 is SGHVS and CDR2 is FQNEAQ. V lost 5 bases, J lost 6 bases, and 6 bases stayed unmatched. The CDR3 is 13 amino acids. Both 60 Vbeta primers and 13 Jbeta primers went into the PCR. Repertoires were generated with immunoSEQ multiplex PCR, while TCRdb's copy carries only in-frame clones and drops some. The table includes around 120,000 clones, about 60% detected once. Study-level results: Presence/absence analyses assumed roughly uniform sequencing depth across donors. In a later analysis, across HLA loci, associated TCR counts were highest for DRB1, lowest for HLA-C. Reportedly, diagnosis of cytomegalovirus status by the classifier showed high specificity and sensitivity.

The sequence was obtained from a middle-aged man in good health and CMV-seropositive. Material: PBMCs. The chain has TRBV7-8 and TRBJ1-2; 7 bases match TRBD1. CDR3 sequence (DNA): TGTGCCAGCAGCAGAGACAGGGCTGATGGCTACACCTTC. This translates into CASSRDRADGYTF.